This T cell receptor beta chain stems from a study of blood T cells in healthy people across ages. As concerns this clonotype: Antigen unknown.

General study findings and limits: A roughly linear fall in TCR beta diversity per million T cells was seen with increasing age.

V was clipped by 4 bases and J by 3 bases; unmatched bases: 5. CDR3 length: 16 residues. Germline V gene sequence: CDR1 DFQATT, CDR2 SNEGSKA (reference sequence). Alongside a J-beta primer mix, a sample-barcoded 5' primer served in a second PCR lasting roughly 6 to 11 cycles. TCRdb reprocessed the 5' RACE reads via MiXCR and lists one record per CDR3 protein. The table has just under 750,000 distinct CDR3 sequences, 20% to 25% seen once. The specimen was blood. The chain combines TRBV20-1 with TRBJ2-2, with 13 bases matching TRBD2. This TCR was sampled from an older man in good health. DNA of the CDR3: TGCAGTGCTAACGGACTAGCGGGGGTTCACACCGGGGAGCTGTTTTTT. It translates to CSANGLAGVHTGELFF.